These T cell receptor beta chains were read from a single sample in a study of T-cell reconstitution after alpha-beta-depleted transplantation in children. TCRdb ran MiXCR on the PCR reads and lists one entry per CDR3 protein. The data hold 28,000 or so distinct CDR3 sequences, with about 18% observed a single time. Sequences were derived from PBMCs, mostly from graft donor cells, sampled 60 days after TCRalphabeta/CD19-depleted stem cell transplant. These receptors originate from a male patient aged 2 to 9 who had a stem cell transplant for acute lymphoblastic leukemia, so the T cells may come from the graft donor. The CDR3 runs from the conserved cysteine through the conserved F or W. Each record gives: CDR3 protein, CDR3 DNA, J gene, clone size, CDR3 length, D gene, V gene. The D gene is left open where the match is weak. The size entry is marked missing in some rows and otherwise reads once, few, many or a size class.

CDR3aa: CASSFHSNGRVGNEQFF; CDR3nt: TGCGCCAGCAGCTTCCACTCTAACGGGAGAGTCGGCAATGAGCAGTTCTTC; j_gene: TRBJ2-1; abundance: -; len: 17; d_gene: -; v_gene: TRBV5-1
CDR3aa: CSVYIGGQETQYF; CDR3nt: TGCAGTGTTTATATAGGGGGGCAAGAGACCCAGTACTTC; j_gene: TRBJ2-5; abundance: many; len: 13; d_gene: -; v_gene: TRBV20-1
CDR3aa: CASSLGREEAFF; CDR3nt: TGCGCCAGCAGCTTGGGCAGGGAGGAAGCTTTCTTT; j_gene: TRBJ1-1; abundance: -; len: 12; d_gene: -; v_gene: TRBV5-1
CDR3aa: CASLGTRFYGYTF; CDR3nt: TGTGCCAGTTTAGGAACCCGGTTTTATGGCTACACCTTC; j_gene: TRBJ1-2; abundance: many; len: 13; d_gene: -; v_gene: TRBV28
CDR3aa: CASTRTPHSGANVLTF; CDR3nt: TGTGCCAGCACGAGGACACCACACTCTGGGGCCAACGTCCTGACTTTC; j_gene: TRBJ2-6; abundance: -; len: 16; d_gene: -; v_gene: TRBV6-2/TRBV6-3
CDR3aa: CSAQGAQGYTF; CDR3nt: TGCAGTGCCCAGGGGGCGCAGGGCTACACCTTC; j_gene: TRBJ1-2; abundance: few; len: 11; d_gene: TRBD1; v_gene: TRBV20-1
CDR3aa: CASSLGSGGALDTQYF; CDR3nt: TGTGCCAGCAGCTTGGGTTCCGGGGGGGCCCTGGATACGCAGTATTTT; j_gene: TRBJ2-3; abundance: few; len: 16; d_gene: TRBD2; v_gene: TRBV7-2
CDR3aa: CASSTRDRGQETQYF; CDR3nt: TGTGCCAGCAGTACCCGGGACAGGGGCCAAGAGACCCAGTACTTC; j_gene: TRBJ2-5; abundance: -; len: 15; d_gene: TRBD1; v_gene: TRBV6-1
CDR3aa: CASSLSGASTDTQYF; CDR3nt: TGTGCCAGCAGCTTGTCCGGGGCTAGCACAGATACGCAGTATTTT; j_gene: TRBJ2-3; abundance: -; len: 15; d_gene: -; v_gene: TRBV5-4
CDR3aa: CASSLGGPEKLFF; CDR3nt: TGTGCCAGCAGCTTAGGGGGGCCTGAAAAACTGTTTTTT; j_gene: TRBJ1-4; abundance: few; len: 13; d_gene: -; v_gene: TRBV7-8
CDR3aa: CASSTTSGAPHEQYF; CDR3nt: TGTGCCAGCAGCACCACTAGCGGGGCCCCCCACGAGCAGTACTTC; j_gene: TRBJ2-7; abundance: -; len: 15; d_gene: TRBD2; v_gene: TRBV28
CDR3aa: CASSLKADSEQFF; CDR3nt: TGTGCCAGCAGTCTCAAAGCGGACAGTGAGCAGTTCTTC; j_gene: TRBJ2-1; abundance: many; len: 13; d_gene: -; v_gene: TRBV12-3/TRBV12-4
CDR3aa: CASSVGSWDTEAFF; CDR3nt: TGTGCCAGCAGCGTAGGATCCTGGGACACTGAAGCTTTCTTT; j_gene: TRBJ1-1; abundance: many; len: 14; d_gene: -; v_gene: TRBV9
CDR3aa: CASSQWDPGDGGYTF; CDR3nt: TGCGCCAGCAGCCAATGGGACCCAGGGGACGGAGGCTACACCTTC; j_gene: TRBJ1-2; abundance: -; len: 15; d_gene: -; v_gene: TRBV4-3
CDR3aa: CASSEDRQGAVEAFF; CDR3nt: TGTGCCAGCAGTGAGGACCGACAGGGGGCGGTTGAAGCTTTCTTT; j_gene: TRBJ1-1; abundance: many; len: 15; d_gene: TRBD1; v_gene: TRBV6-1
CDR3aa: CSAAGLSVANYGYTF; CDR3nt: TGCAGTGCCGCGGGGCTCTCCGTCGCGAACTATGGCTACACCTTC; j_gene: TRBJ1-2; abundance: -; len: 15; d_gene: -; v_gene: TRBV20-1
CDR3aa: CASSPGTGESPLHF; CDR3nt: TGTGCCAGCTCACCAGGGACAGGGGAGTCACCCCTCCACTTT; j_gene: TRBJ1-6; abundance: few; len: 14; d_gene: TRBD1; v_gene: TRBV18
CDR3aa: CATGWVNTGELFF; CDR3nt: TGTGCCACCGGGTGGGTGAACACCGGGGAGCTGTTTTTT; j_gene: TRBJ2-2; abundance: many; len: 13; d_gene: -; v_gene: TRBV15
CDR3aa: CASKKITDTQYF; CDR3nt: TGTGCCAGCAAGAAAATCACGGATACGCAGTATTTT; j_gene: TRBJ2-3; abundance: -; len: 12; d_gene: -; v_gene: TRBV28